This is a list of T cell receptor beta chains from one sample in a study of T cell changes during pregnancy in multiple sclerosis. Sequencing used immunoSEQ multiplex PCR; TCRdb keeps in-frame clones, though not all of them. The sample records 40,000 or so clones, about 91% being singletons. The material sequenced was CD8+ T cells from peripheral blood mononuclear cells, taken before pregnancy. The source is a female donor with multiple sclerosis, enrolled in a pregnancy study. Each CDR3 is given with its conserved first and last residue.

CDR3: CASSLHPSGRIDEEFF
J: TRBJ2-1
V: TRBV7-8

CDR3: CASMGALNQPQHF
J: TRBJ1-5
V: TRBV27

CDR3: CASSLYQGGDKNIQYF
J: TRBJ2-4
V: TRBV28

CDR3: CASSFGTSGRDEQYF
J: TRBJ2-7
V: TRBV27

CDR3: CASSLSKTGIGDGYTF
J: TRBJ1-2
V: TRBV27

CDR3: CSVRLAGGGEQYF
J: TRBJ2-7
V: TRBV29-1

CDR3: CASSASSGSIYEQYF
J: TRBJ2-7
V: TRBV19

CDR3: CASSPGTGGRNTQYF
J: TRBJ2-3
V: TRBV27

CDR3: CASRQGGQEFF
J: TRBJ2-1
V: TRBV2

CDR3: CASSFLTGGYEQYF
J: TRBJ2-7
V: TRBV11-2

CDR3: CASSLHRGAEETQYF
J: TRBJ2-5
V: TRBV28

CDR3: CSSTGTTGELFF
J: TRBJ2-2
V: TRBV29-1

CDR3: CATGRGAGGSDTQYF
J: TRBJ2-3
V: TRBV15

CDR3: CASSLGTDYRITF
J: TRBJ1-2
V: TRBV27

CDR3: CASSSSGGMNTEAFF
J: TRBJ1-1
V: TRBV27

CDR3: CASSERDRGSPYGYTF
J: TRBJ1-2
V: TRBV2

CDR3: CASSPGLSPSTDTQYF
J: TRBJ2-3
V: TRBV27

CDR3: CASSPGLAVVEQYF
J: TRBJ2-7
V: TRBV5-1

CDR3: CASSLAFWTEAFF
J: TRBJ1-1
V: TRBV27

CDR3: CASSLVGLAAQGVREQYF
J: TRBJ2-7
V: TRBV5-6

CDR3: CASSSAYEQYF
J: TRBJ2-7
V: TRBV5-4

CDR3: CASSLQIMNTEAFF
J: TRBJ1-1
V: TRBV7-2

CDR3: CASSLGASGTFTDTQYF
J: TRBJ2-3
V: TRBV11-2

CDR3: CASSMTANPAKNIQYF
J: TRBJ2-4
V: TRBV9

CDR3: CAISPRVQYEQYF
J: TRBJ2-7
V: TRBV28

CDR3: CASSLSASDTQYF
J: TRBJ2-3
V: TRBV27

CDR3: CSVLAGGGEQYF
J: TRBJ2-7
V: TRBV29-1